This TCR beta chain comes out of a study of T-cell memory formation after mild COVID-19. A few counts support this clonotype. Its target is unknown. V dropped 5 bases and J dropped 7; count of bases not matched to a gene: 13. The CDR3 covers 15 residues. Germline assignment: CDR1 MNHEY and CDR2 SMNVEV (reference sequence). Study-wide results and caveats: Chiefly within CM and EM were the contracting CD4+ clones; CD8+ ones were within EMRA.

One entry per CDR3 protein results from TCRdb running MiXCR on the 5' RACE reads. The data contain about 320,000 distinct CDR3 sequences, more than 13% of them singletons. The sample was PBMCs or a T cell subset sorted from them (not recorded which). The source is a man between 18 and 29 years old who had mild COVID-19 (a few samples of this study predate the infection). Cell type and time point are not known. The genes are TRBV27 and TRBJ2-7, with 8 bases matching TRBD2. This CDR3 is CASSGTAGGFREQYF. CDR3 in DNA: TGTGCCAGCAGTGGAACGGCGGGGGGCTTCCGGGAGCAGTACTTC.